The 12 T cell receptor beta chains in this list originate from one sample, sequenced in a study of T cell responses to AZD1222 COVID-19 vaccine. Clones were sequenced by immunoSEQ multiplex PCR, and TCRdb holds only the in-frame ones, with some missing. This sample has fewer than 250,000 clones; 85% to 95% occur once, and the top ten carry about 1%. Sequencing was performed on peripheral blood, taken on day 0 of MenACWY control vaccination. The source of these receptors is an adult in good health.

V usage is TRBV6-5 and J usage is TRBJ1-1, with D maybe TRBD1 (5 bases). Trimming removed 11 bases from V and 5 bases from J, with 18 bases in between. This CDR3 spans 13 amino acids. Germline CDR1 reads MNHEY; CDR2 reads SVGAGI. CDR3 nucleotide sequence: TGTGCCTGCCGGGGGTCGGGCGGGACTGAAGCTTTCTTT. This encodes CACRGSGGTEAFF.

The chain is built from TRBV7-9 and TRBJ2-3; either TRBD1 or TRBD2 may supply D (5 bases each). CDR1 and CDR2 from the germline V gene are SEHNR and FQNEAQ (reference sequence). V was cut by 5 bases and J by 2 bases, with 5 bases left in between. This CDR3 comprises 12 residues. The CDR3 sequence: CASSGTTDTQYF. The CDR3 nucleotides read TGTGCCAGCAGCGGGACCACAGATACGCAGTATTTT.

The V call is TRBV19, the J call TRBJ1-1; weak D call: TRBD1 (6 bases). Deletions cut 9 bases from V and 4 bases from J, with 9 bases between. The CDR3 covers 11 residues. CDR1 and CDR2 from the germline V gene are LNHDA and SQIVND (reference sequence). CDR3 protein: CASSQGTEAFF. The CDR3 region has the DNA TGTGCCAGCTCACAGGGCACTGAAGCTTTCTTT.

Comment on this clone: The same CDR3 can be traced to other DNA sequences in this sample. The CDR3 DNA reads TGCGCCAGCAGCAGAACAGGGGGTTCTAATCAGCCCCAGCATTTT. This codes for CASSRTGGSNQPQHF. This chain uses TRBV5-1 with TRBJ1-5; TRBD1 aligns across 8 bases. CDR1 is SGHRS, CDR2 YFSETQ, per germline. The J segment lost 4 bases and the V segment lost 4 bases, leaving 7 bases of the junction unmatched. The CDR3 loop spans 15 amino acids.

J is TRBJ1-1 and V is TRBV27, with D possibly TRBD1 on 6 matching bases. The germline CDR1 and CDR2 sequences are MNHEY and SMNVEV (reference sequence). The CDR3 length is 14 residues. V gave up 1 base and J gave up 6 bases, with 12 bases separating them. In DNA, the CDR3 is TGTGCCAGCAGTTTATATACAGGGTTCCCTGAAGCTTTCTTT. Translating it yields CASSLYTGFPEAFF.

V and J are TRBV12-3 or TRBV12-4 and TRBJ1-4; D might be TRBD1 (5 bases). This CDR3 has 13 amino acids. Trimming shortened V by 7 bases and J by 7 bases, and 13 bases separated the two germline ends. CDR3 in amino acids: CASNSRGGEKLFF. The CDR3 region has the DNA TGTGCCAGCAACTCTCGGGGGGGTGAAAAACTGTTTTTT.

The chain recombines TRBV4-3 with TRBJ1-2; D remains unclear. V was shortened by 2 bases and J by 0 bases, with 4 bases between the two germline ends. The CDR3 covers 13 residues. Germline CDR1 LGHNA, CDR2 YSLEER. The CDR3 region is CASSQSTNYGYTF. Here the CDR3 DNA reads TGCGCCAGCAGCCAAAGTACTAACTATGGCTACACCTTC.

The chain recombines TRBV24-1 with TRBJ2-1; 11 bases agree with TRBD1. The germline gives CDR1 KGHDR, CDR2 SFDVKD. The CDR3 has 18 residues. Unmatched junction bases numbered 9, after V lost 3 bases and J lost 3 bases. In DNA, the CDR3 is TGTGCCACCAGTGATGCCACTGCCGGGACAGGGGGCTACAATGAGCAGTTCTTC. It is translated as CATSDATAGTGGYNEQFF.

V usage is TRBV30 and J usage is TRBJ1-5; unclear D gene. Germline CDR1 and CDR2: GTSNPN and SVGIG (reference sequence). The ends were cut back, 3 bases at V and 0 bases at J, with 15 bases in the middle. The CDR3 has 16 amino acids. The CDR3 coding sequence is TGTGCCTGGAGCCCAAGGGCAGAGTATAGCAATCAGCCCCAGCATTTT. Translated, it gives CAWSPRAEYSNQPQHF.

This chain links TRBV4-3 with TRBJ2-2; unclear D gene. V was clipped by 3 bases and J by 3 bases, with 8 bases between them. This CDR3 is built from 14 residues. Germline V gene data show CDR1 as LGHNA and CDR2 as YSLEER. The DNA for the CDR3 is TGCGCCAGCAGCCAGGGCCATTACACCGGGGAGCTGTTTTTT. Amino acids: CASSQGHYTGELFF.

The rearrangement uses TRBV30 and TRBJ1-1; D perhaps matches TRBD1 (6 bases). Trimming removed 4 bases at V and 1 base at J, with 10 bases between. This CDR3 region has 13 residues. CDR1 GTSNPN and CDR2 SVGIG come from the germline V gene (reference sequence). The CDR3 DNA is TGTGCCTGGACCGGGACACCGAACACTGAAGCTTTCTTT. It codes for CAWTGTPNTEAFF.

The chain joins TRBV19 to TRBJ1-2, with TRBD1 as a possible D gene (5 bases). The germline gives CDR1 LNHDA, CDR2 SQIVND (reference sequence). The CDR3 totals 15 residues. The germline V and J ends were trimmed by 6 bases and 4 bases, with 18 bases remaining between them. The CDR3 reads CASRDQDIGGYGYTF. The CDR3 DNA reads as TGTGCCAGTAGGGACCAGGACATCGGCGGCTATGGCTACACCTTC.